The text below deals with one TCR beta chain. This sample is part of a study of T cell responses to AZD1222 COVID-19 vaccine. The repertoire was sequenced with immunoSEQ multiplex PCR; TCRdb's copy has only in-frame clones and lacks some. The table includes fewer than 130,000 clones, 94% detected once. Researchers grouped second doses given at about 4 or about 12 weeks into one pool. Germline V lookup: CDR1 ENHRY, CDR2 SYGVKD. The CDR3 length is 12 residues. Trimming stripped 10 bases from V and 7 bases from J, with 16 bases between. This sequence joins TRBV10-3 and TRBJ1-2; maybe TRBD1 (5 bases). The sample was peripheral blood, taken 28 days after the second AZD1222 dose. The sequence was obtained from an adult who received the AZD1222 COVID-19 vaccine. The CDR3 bases are TGTGCCAACTCACGGGGCTTGGGTGGCTACACCTTC. Translating it yields CANSRGLGGYTF.